A selection of T cell receptor beta chains follows, all from one sample in a study of identical twins. Each CDR3 protein gets one entry after TCRdb re-called the 5' RACE reads with MiXCR. This sample has around 250,000 distinct CDR3 sequences; roughly an eighth occur once, and the top ten carry roughly 4%. The same sample was also used in a study of yellow fever vaccine responses in identical twins.

The sample was memory (CD45RO+) T cells sorted from blood. Receptor source: a woman between 18 and 29 years old in good health. Each CDR3 is given without its conserved first and last residue. Each record gives: V gene, J gene, CDR3 protein.

V gene: TRBV15
J gene: TRBJ1-2
CDR3 protein: ATSRDTGDREGYGYT

V gene: TRBV20-1
J gene: TRBJ2-3
CDR3 protein: SAPASSSTDTQY

V gene: TRBV7-2
J gene: TRBJ2-1
CDR3 protein: ASSPGFGEGHYEQF

V gene: TRBV4-2
J gene: TRBJ2-1
CDR3 protein: ASSRLGQNNEQF

V gene: TRBV12-3/TRBV12-4
J gene: TRBJ2-7
CDR3 protein: ASSRSGSIGKGEEQY

V gene: TRBV5-1
J gene: TRBJ2-5
CDR3 protein: ASSHGRDLRQETQY

V gene: TRBV12-3/TRBV12-4
J gene: TRBJ2-7
CDR3 protein: ASGETGLAHEQY

V gene: TRBV20-1
J gene: TRBJ1-4
CDR3 protein: SALDSEGNEKLF

V gene: TRBV25-1
J gene: TRBJ2-3
CDR3 protein: ASSGSFRGTDTQY

V gene: TRBV14
J gene: TRBJ2-7
CDR3 protein: ASSQDLGQGIYEQY

V gene: TRBV7-8
J gene: TRBJ1-2
CDR3 protein: ASSLADRVYGYT

V gene: TRBV27
J gene: TRBJ2-2
CDR3 protein: ASRLTSGASGELF

V gene: TRBV15
J gene: TRBJ2-5
CDR3 protein: ATSKEGKTQY

V gene: TRBV27
J gene: TRBJ2-1
CDR3 protein: ASSTFTREQF

V gene: TRBV3-1
J gene: TRBJ1-1
CDR3 protein: ASSQGFTSEAF

V gene: TRBV4-2
J gene: TRBJ2-7
CDR3 protein: ASSPLAGGPVEQY

V gene: TRBV20-1
J gene: TRBJ1-2
CDR3 protein: SATASGTAINYGYT

V gene: TRBV7-9
J gene: TRBJ2-1
CDR3 protein: ASSLDGTGIDEQF

V gene: TRBV7-9
J gene: TRBJ1-1
CDR3 protein: ASSGQGGAEAF

V gene: TRBV6-1
J gene: TRBJ2-7
CDR3 protein: ASSPAGLTSYEQY

V gene: TRBV16
J gene: TRBJ2-1
CDR3 protein: ASSQAERNEQF

V gene: TRBV6-5
J gene: TRBJ2-1
CDR3 protein: ASSYGTGGIDQF

V gene: TRBV7-9
J gene: TRBJ2-7
CDR3 protein: ASLPSGGNEQY

V gene: TRBV24-1
J gene: TRBJ2-1
CDR3 protein: ATSNPASYNEQF

V gene: TRBV5-5
J gene: TRBJ1-1
CDR3 protein: ASSLSSLRVTEAF

V gene: TRBV20-1
J gene: TRBJ2-5
CDR3 protein: SANREGVQETQY

V gene: TRBV28
J gene: TRBJ2-5
CDR3 protein: ASSASGGAETQY

V gene: TRBV28
J gene: TRBJ2-3
CDR3 protein: ASRLPGLAEAATQY

V gene: TRBV29-1
J gene: TRBJ1-2
CDR3 protein: SVGQPSYGYT

V gene: TRBV20-1
J gene: TRBJ2-1
CDR3 protein: SAVPGTSVSYNEQF

V gene: TRBV12-3/TRBV12-4
J gene: TRBJ1-4
CDR3 protein: ASSLRTGQSGKLF

V gene: TRBV7-9
J gene: TRBJ1-2
CDR3 protein: ASSEQGGSYGYT

V gene: TRBV30
J gene: TRBJ2-6
CDR3 protein: AWSTSRGAGANVLT

V gene: TRBV7-8
J gene: TRBJ2-1
CDR3 protein: ASSFSGTGEQF

V gene: TRBV15
J gene: TRBJ2-5
CDR3 protein: ATSKGLAGVETQY